These 18 T cell receptor beta chains were sequenced from one sample in a study of PD-1 blockade in classical Hodgkin lymphoma. Measured with immunoSEQ multiplex PCR; TCRdb has only the in-frame clones, and not every one. The sample carries some 30,000 clones, more than 80% recorded once. Time point meaning: cycle 4 day 1 (C4D1), after about 6 weeks of nivolumab. Every patient was affected by relapse after autologous stem cell transplantation, while exposure to brentuximab vedotin was not uniform. Isolation of CD4+ T cells from thawed PBMCs was performed by magnetic negative selection. This specimen was CD4+ T cells from blood, taken before the fourth cycle of nivolumab. The receptors originated from a human donor with classical Hodgkin lymphoma.

The rearrangement joins TRBV4-2 to TRBJ1-4; D remains ambiguous. V shed 1 base and J shed 5 bases, with 11 bases lying between them. CDR1 is LGHNA and CDR2 is YNFKEQ in the germline V gene. CDR3 length equals 15 residues. CDR3 nucleotides: TGTGCCAGCAGCCAAGTGGCGGCCCGGAATGAAAAACTGTTTTTT. The encoded protein is CASSQVAARNEKLFF.

The chain links TRBV4-1 to TRBJ1-2, with a weak D call TRBD1 (5 bases). Germline V lookup: CDR1 MGHRA, CDR2 YSYEKL. With 4 bases removed from V and 2 bases from J, the gap between germline ends came to 11 bases. This CDR3 is built from 14 residues. The CDR3 sequence is CASSPQAFNYGYTF. CDR3 coding DNA: TGCGCCAGCAGCCCACAGGCTTTCAACTATGGCTACACCTTC.

J is TRBJ2-5 and V is TRBV6-5; D gene unclear. The CDR3 sequence is 13 residues long. Trimming pared 6 bases from V and 2 bases from J, leaving 10 bases between. The germline V gene encodes CDR1 MNHEY and CDR2 SVGAGI. The CDR3 nucleotides read TGTGCCAGCAGACGGACCGTACAAGAGACCCAGTACTTC. It translates to CASRRTVQETQYF.

With regard to this clone: The germline gene is not matched at one end of the junction; a read error may be the cause. The CDR3 sequence is CASRQGQGTQYF. Written as DNA, the CDR3 is TGTGCCAGCAGGCAAGGACAAGGGACCCAGTACTTC. The V call is TRBV5-6, the J call TRBJ2-5; weak D call: TRBD1 (5 bases). This CDR3 has 12 amino acids. Germline CDR1 and CDR2: SGHDT and YYEEEE.

This clone was observed a single time. The chain combines TRBV12-5 with TRBJ1-1; weak D call: TRBD1 (6 bases). V lost 8 bases to trimming and J lost 6 bases, with 13 bases between them. The CDR3 totals 12 residues. From germline, CDR1 is LGHNT and CDR2 FRNRAP. CDR3 coding DNA: TGTGCTAGTTCGCGGGGGGCCCCTGAAGCTTTCTTT. It is translated as CASSRGAPEAFF.

The chain couples TRBV1 to TRBJ2-5; the table's D call TRBD2 went unverified against the DNA. TRBV1 is an annotated pseudogene. This CDR3 comprises 19 residues. The chain's CDR3 is CTSSQGISGSWDPKETQYF. The CDR3, as DNA: TGCACCAGCAGCCAAGGCATTAGCGGGAGCTGGGACCCAAAAGAGACCCAGTACTTC.

The J gene is TRBJ2-7, the V gene TRBV7-2, with D possibly matching TRBD1 (5 bases). Trimming removed 6 bases from V and 6 bases from J, with 18 bases in between. The CDR3 is 14 amino acids. Germline CDR1 SGHTA, CDR2 FQGNSA. For the CDR3, the DNA is TGTGCCAGCAGACCGGACACCCTAAGGAGCGAGCAGTACTTC. It is translated as CASRPDTLRSEQYF.

This clone was seen only a few times. The chain combines TRBV2 with TRBJ2-2; D gene uncertain. CDR3 length equals 15 residues. With 7 bases removed from V and 1 base from J, the gap between germline ends came to 13 bases. Germline V gives CDR1 SNHLY, CDR2 FYNNEI. The CDR3, as DNA: TGTGCCAGCAATCGAGCACACGGGAACACCGGGGAGCTGTTTTTT. As protein: CASNRAHGNTGELFF.

This clone has more than one count but fewer than ten. This chain connects TRBV4-3 to TRBJ1-3; D call uncertain. Germline V gene lookup returns CDR1 LGHNA and CDR2 YSLEER. Trimming pared 0 bases from V and 5 bases from J, leaving 8 bases between. The CDR3 spans 14 residues. CDR3 sequence: CASSQESRRNTIYF. The CDR3 nucleotides are TGCGCCAGCAGCCAAGAATCAAGACGAAACACCATATATTTT.

This sequence joins TRBV19 and TRBJ2-3, with D unresolved. The ends were cut back, 3 bases at V and 0 bases at J, with 10 bases in the middle. Germline V gene data show CDR1 as LNHDA and CDR2 as SQIVND (reference sequence). This CDR3 is built from 15 residues. CDR3 sequence (DNA): TGTGCCAGTAGTATTCGGATGACCAGCACAGATACGCAGTATTTT. Its protein is CASSIRMTSTDTQYF.

V gene TRBV5-6 combines with J gene TRBJ1-2; maybe TRBD1 (5 bases). CDR1 is SGHDT, CDR2 YYEEEE, per germline. V was trimmed by 4 bases and J by 11 bases, leaving 15 bases between them. CDR3 size: 12 residues. Here the CDR3 DNA reads TGTGCCAGCAGCCCCATGGGGGTGAGGTACACCTTC. Encoded protein: CASSPMGVRYTF.

The V call is TRBV6-1, the J call TRBJ2-7; D gene uncertain. V gave up 4 bases and J gave up 4 bases, with 5 bases separating them. The CDR3 length is 11 residues. Germline CDR1 and CDR2: MNHNS and SASEGT. DNA for the CDR3: TGTGCCAGCAGTGGCTATTACGAGCAGTACTTC. It specifies CASSGYYEQYF.

The V gene is TRBV11-2, the J gene TRBJ2-3; 9 bases are shared with TRBD2. CDR3 length equals 13 residues. Germline V gives CDR1 SGHAT, CDR2 FQNNGV. J was trimmed by 13 bases and V by 4 bases; bases with no gene match: 9. This chain's CDR3 is CASSSPRTSDKYF. The CDR3 region has the DNA TGTGCCAGCAGCTCTCCGAGGACTAGCGATAAGTATTTT. Using reference TRBV11-2 and TRBJ2-3 for the parts outside the CDR3, the full variable domain is EAGVAQSPRYKIIEKRQSVAFWCNPISGHATLYWYQQILGQGPKLLIQFQNNGVVDDSQLPKDRFSAERLKGVDSTLKIQPAKLEDSAVYLCASSSPRTSDKYFGPGTRLTVL.

This chain connects TRBV25-1 to TRBJ1-1, with 8 bases aligning to TRBD1. V lost 3 bases to trimming and J lost 6 bases; unmatched junction nucleotides: 6. The CDR3 is made up of 14 amino acids. Per the germline V gene, CDR1 is MGHDK and CDR2 is SYGVNS. The CDR3: CASSESGTGAEAFF. CDR3 DNA sequence: TGTGCCAGCAGTGAGTCCGGGACAGGCGCTGAAGCTTTCTTT.

The chain recombines TRBV4-3 with TRBJ2-7, with 12 positions matching TRBD1. In germline, CDR1 is LGHNA, CDR2 YSLEER. The CDR3 is 14 amino acids. The J segment lost 6 bases and the V segment lost 4 bases, leaving 4 bases of the junction unmatched. The CDR3 is CASSRDRGQGEQYF. The DNA of the CDR3 is TGCGCCAGCAGCCGGGACAGGGGGCAGGGCGAGCAGTACTTC.

V is TRBV11-2 and J is TRBJ2-1; unclear D gene. Per the germline V gene, CDR1 is SGHAT and CDR2 is FQNNGV. V was trimmed by 0 bases and J by 4 bases, leaving 4 bases between them. CDR3 length: 13 amino acids. The CDR3 nucleotides read TGTGCCAGCAGCTTAGAACAGTACAATGAGCAGTTCTTC. Its translation: CASSLEQYNEQFF.

The chain carries TRBV6-4 and TRBJ2-1; tentatively, D is TRBD2 (5 bases). This CDR3 has 20 amino acids. Trimming took 6 bases from V and 6 from J, leaving 33 bases between them. Germline CDR1 MRHNA, CDR2 SNTAGT. The CDR3 protein is CASSPYSSVRDWTRINEQFF. CDR3 bases: TGTGCCAGCAGCCCATATTCGTCCGTCCGTGACTGGACTCGAATCAATGAGCAGTTCTTC.

In its sample, this clone was seen once. The gene calls are TRBV1 and TRBJ2-4; TRBD1, the table's D call, was not compared with the DNA. TRBV1 is an annotated pseudogene. The length of the CDR3 is 16 residues. CDR3 in amino acids: CTSSRKKGQGRNIQYF. CDR3 DNA: TGCACCAGCAGCCGGAAAAAAGGACAGGGGAGGAACATTCAGTACTTC.